These T cell receptor beta chains were read from a single sample in a study of control samples from healthy donors and cancer patients. Generated by immunoSEQ multiplex PCR, the TCRdb table keeps only in-frame clones and is missing some. The profile shows 150,000 to 200,000 clones, 88% of them singletons. The sample consisted of blood. All receptors come from a man aged 18 to 30 in good health. CDR3s include the opening cysteine and the closing phenylalanine or tryptophan. A D gene is named only where the DNA matches it firmly. For some rows the clone size is stated as once, few or many, or as a class when expanded; others skip it.

V gene	J gene	D gene	clone size	CDR3 protein	CDR3 DNA
TRBV5-1	TRBJ1-1	-	-	CATAEQTANTEAFF	TGCGCCACCGCGGAACAGACGGCTAACACTGAAGCTTTCTTT
TRBV19	TRBJ2-1	-	-	CASSIRSGRGLLDNEQFF	TGTGCCAGTAGTATTCGCTCAGGCAGAGGGTTATTAGACAATGAGCAGTTCTTC
TRBV15	TRBJ1-1	-	-	CATGERTHTEAFF	TGTGCCACCGGAGAACGGACGCACACTGAAGCTTTCTTT
TRBV7-2	TRBJ2-2	-	few	CASSSYTGELFF	TGTGCCAGCAGTTCCTACACCGGGGAGCTGTTTTTT
TRBV4-3	TRBJ2-1	TRBD2	-	CASSQEISGGAQFF	TGCGCCAGCAGCCAAGAGATTAGCGGGGGAGCTCAGTTCTTC
TRBV13	TRBJ2-2	TRBD2	-	CASSSYPDTSGGTSGELFF	TGTGCCAGCAGCTCATACCCAGACACTAGCGGGGGCACTTCCGGGGAGCTGTTTTTT
TRBV29-1	TRBJ2-1	-	-	CSVGGSSTRQFF	TGCAGCGTTGGGGGGTCATCTACCCGACAGTTCTTC
TRBV4-3	TRBJ1-1	-	-	CASSQGKGGYEAFF	TGCGCCAGCAGCCAAGGCAAGGGGGGCTATGAAGCTTTCTTT
TRBV7-2	TRBJ1-2	-	few	CASSLQGNYGYTF	TGTGCCAGCAGCTTACAGGGGAACTATGGCTACACCTTC
TRBV2	TRBJ1-2	TRBD1	-	CASRRGQGAYGYTF	TGTGCCAGCAGGAGGGGACAGGGGGCCTATGGCTACACCTTC
TRBV7-2	TRBJ1-2	TRBD1	-	CASSSHRGLLGYTF	TGTGCCAGCAGCTCCCACAGGGGGCTCTTGGGCTACACCTTC
TRBV5-6	TRBJ1-1	-	-	CASRQTGAMNTEAFF	TGTGCCAGCAGACAGACAGGAGCGATGAACACTGAAGCTTTCTTT
TRBV3-1/TRBV3-2	TRBJ2-1	TRBD2	-	CASSPPRISGGYNEQFF	TGTGCCAGCAGCCCACCCCGGATTAGCGGGGGCTACAATGAGCAGTTCTTC
TRBV7-3	TRBJ1-6	-	-	CASSLNSHRANSPLHF	TGTGCCAGCAGCTTAAACTCGCACAGGGCGAATTCACCCCTCCACTTT
TRBV7-2	TRBJ2-3	-	-	CASSLDALASTDTQYF	TGTGCCAGCAGCTTAGACGCACTAGCTAGCACAGATACGCAGTATTTT
TRBV6-1	TRBJ2-5	-	-	CASSEVDETQYF	TGTGCCAGCAGTGAAGTGGACGAGACCCAGTACTTC
TRBV5-6	TRBJ2-3	TRBD2	-	CASSWGTSGGAPDTQYF	TGTGCCAGCAGCTGGGGGACTAGCGGGGGGGCCCCAGATACGCAGTATTTT
TRBV3-1/TRBV3-2	TRBJ2-2	-	-	CASSVLGGYTGELFF	TGTGCCAGCAGCGTCCTTGGGGGGTACACCGGGGAGCTGTTTTTT
TRBV3-1/TRBV3-2	TRBJ2-7	TRBD1	-	CASSQDPGTGTYEQYF	TGTGCCAGCAGCCAAGATCCTGGGACAGGGACCTACGAGCAGTACTTC
TRBV11-3	TRBJ1-1	-	-	CASSLGPGLMNTEAFF	TGTGCCAGCAGCTTAGGCCCCGGATTAATGAACACTGAAGCTTTCTTT
TRBV12-3/TRBV12-4	TRBJ1-1	-	-	CASSLSRGQAFF	TGTGCCAGCAGTTTAAGTCGAGGGCAAGCTTTCTTT
TRBV9	TRBJ1-3	-	-	CASSVATKAGERAGNTIYF	TGTGCCAGCAGCGTAGCTACTAAGGCAGGGGAGAGGGCTGGAAACACCATATATTTT
TRBV9	TRBJ2-5	-	-	CASSPNWGQETQYF	TGTGCCAGCAGCCCGAACTGGGGACAAGAGACCCAGTACTTC
TRBV27	TRBJ2-3	TRBD1	-	CASSSLQGFTDTQYF	TGTGCCAGCAGTTCGTTACAGGGGTTCACAGATACGCAGTATTTT
TRBV6-5	TRBJ1-1	TRBD1	-	CASRPGGFGTEAFF	TGTGCCAGCAGGCCAGGGGGTTTTGGCACTGAAGCTTTCTTT
TRBV7-2	TRBJ1-1	-	-	CASSFFGTEAFF	TGTGCCAGCAGCTTCTTCGGCACTGAAGCTTTCTTT
TRBV2	TRBJ1-6	-	-	CASMIHDSYNSPLHF	TGTGCCAGCATGATCCACGACTCCTATAATTCACCCCTCCACTTT
TRBV9	TRBJ2-5	TRBD2	-	CASSVEDFSGEQETQYF	TGTGCCAGCAGCGTAGAGGATTTTAGCGGGGAACAAGAGACCCAGTACTTC
TRBV5-8	TRBJ1-1	-	-	CASSPRKVVRTEAFF	TGTGCCAGCAGCCCCCGGAAAGTAGTGAGGACTGAAGCTTTCTTT
TRBV19	TRBJ2-1	TRBD2	-	CASKLASGANEQFF	TGTGCCAGTAAACTTGCCAGCGGGGCTAATGAGCAGTTCTTC
TRBV27	TRBJ2-2	TRBD2	-	CASSSPGLATGELFF	TGTGCCAGCAGTTCGCCGGGACTAGCCACCGGGGAGCTGTTTTTT
TRBV30	TRBJ2-1	TRBD2	-	CAWSVALAGALSYNEQFF	TGTGCCTGGAGTGTGGCCCTAGCGGGGGCCCTCTCCTACAATGAGCAGTTCTTC
TRBV30	TRBJ2-2	TRBD2	-	CAWSPTVIAGEGELFF	TGTGCCTGGAGTCCTACGGTGATAGCGGGGGAAGGGGAGCTGTTTTTT
TRBV5-5	TRBJ1-5	-	-	CASSLGQSNQPQHF	TGTGCCAGCAGCTTGGGACAGAGCAATCAGCCCCAGCATTTT
TRBV7-2	TRBJ2-3	TRBD2	once	CASSLVLAGGHSTDTQYF	TGTGCCAGCAGCTTAGTACTAGCGGGGGGTCACAGCACAGATACGCAGTATTTT
TRBV27	TRBJ1-5	-	-	CASSPYSNQPQHF	TGTGCCAGCAGTCCCTATAGCAATCAGCCCCAGCATTTT
TRBV7-2	TRBJ2-7	TRBD1	-	CASSSGTGYYEQYF	TGTGCCAGCAGCTCGGGGACAGGCTACTACGAGCAGTACTTC
TRBV11-2	TRBJ1-1	-	-	CASSLEGDTEAFF	TGTGCCAGCAGCTTAGAGGGGGACACTGAAGCTTTCTTT
TRBV29-1	TRBJ1-6	-	-	CSVKSEHNSPLHF	TGCAGCGTCAAAAGCGAGCATAATTCACCCCTCCACTTT
TRBV6-5	TRBJ1-1	-	-	CASSYSTGEAFF	TGTGCCAGCAGTTACTCAACGGGTGAAGCTTTCTTT
TRBV12-3/TRBV12-4	TRBJ2-7	-	-	CASSYRIYEQYF	TGTGCCAGCAGTTATCGCATCTACGAGCAGTACTTC
TRBV5-5	TRBJ2-5	-	-	CASRLDRAETQYF	TGTGCCAGCAGACTGGACAGAGCAGAGACCCAGTACTTC
TRBV30	TRBJ1-5	TRBD1	once	CAWATGEGQPQHF	TGTGCCTGGGCTACAGGGGAGGGTCAGCCCCAGCATTTT
TRBV7-2	TRBJ1-4	-	-	CASSLVSGVNEKLFF	TGTGCCAGCAGCTTAGTCTCAGGGGTTAATGAAAAACTGTTTTTT
TRBV28	TRBJ2-7	TRBD1	few	CASSPGTGSYEQYF	TGTGCCAGCAGTCCTGGGACAGGCTCCTACGAGCAGTACTTC
TRBV29-1	TRBJ1-2	TRBD1	-	CSVIILWGQGYGYTF	TGCAGCGTTATAATCCTCTGGGGACAGGGCTATGGCTACACCTTC
TRBV18	TRBJ2-1	TRBD2	-	CASSPLVTSGGQGEFF	TGTGCCAGCTCACCACTCGTCACTAGCGGGGGGCAAGGAGAGTTCTTC
TRBV6-5	TRBJ1-6	TRBD1	-	CASQGAAYNSPLHF	TGTGCCAGCCAGGGGGCGGCCTATAATTCACCCCTCCACTTT
TRBV5-1	TRBJ1-2	-	-	CASSLEGYGYTF	TGCGCCAGCAGCTTGGAGGGGTATGGCTACACCTTC
TRBV5-4	TRBJ2-3	TRBD2	-	CASSLRSSGRRTDTQYF	TGTGCCAGCAGCTTGCGGTCTAGCGGGCGGCGCACAGATACGCAGTATTTT
TRBV2	TRBJ1-5	-	-	CASSDFRGPDLNQPQHF	TGTGCCAGCAGTGATTTCAGGGGTCCGGACCTAAATCAGCCCCAGCATTTT
TRBV19	TRBJ2-1	-	-	CASSIAGNEQFF	TGTGCCAGTAGTATAGCAGGTAATGAGCAGTTCTTC